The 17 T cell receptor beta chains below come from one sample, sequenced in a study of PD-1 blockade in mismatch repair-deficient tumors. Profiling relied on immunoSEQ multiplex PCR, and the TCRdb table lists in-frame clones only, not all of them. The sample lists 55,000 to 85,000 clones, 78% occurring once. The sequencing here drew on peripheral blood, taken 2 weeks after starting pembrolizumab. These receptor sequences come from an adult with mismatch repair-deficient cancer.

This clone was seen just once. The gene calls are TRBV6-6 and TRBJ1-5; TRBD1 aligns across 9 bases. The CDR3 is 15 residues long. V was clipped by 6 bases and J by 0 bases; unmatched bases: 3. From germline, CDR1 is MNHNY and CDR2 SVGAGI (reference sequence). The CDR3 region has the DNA TGTGCCAGCAGGAGACAGGGGGTTAGCAATCAGCCCCAGCATTTT. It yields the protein CASRRQGVSNQPQHF.

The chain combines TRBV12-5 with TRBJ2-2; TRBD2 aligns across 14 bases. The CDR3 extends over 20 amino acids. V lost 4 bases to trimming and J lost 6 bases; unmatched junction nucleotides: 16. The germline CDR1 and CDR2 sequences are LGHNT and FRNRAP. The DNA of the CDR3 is TGTGCTAGTGGTTCACGGGGACTAGCGGGAGAGGGGTGGAGTCCCGGGGAGCTGTTTTTT. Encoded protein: CASGSRGLAGEGWSPGELFF.

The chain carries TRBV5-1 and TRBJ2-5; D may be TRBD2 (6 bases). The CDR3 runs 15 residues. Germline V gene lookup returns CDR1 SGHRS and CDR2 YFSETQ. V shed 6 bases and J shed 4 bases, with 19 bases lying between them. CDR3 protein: CASTTVGGEAETQYF. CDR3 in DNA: TGCGCCAGCACCACCGTGGGGGGAGAGGCAGAGACCCAGTACTTC.

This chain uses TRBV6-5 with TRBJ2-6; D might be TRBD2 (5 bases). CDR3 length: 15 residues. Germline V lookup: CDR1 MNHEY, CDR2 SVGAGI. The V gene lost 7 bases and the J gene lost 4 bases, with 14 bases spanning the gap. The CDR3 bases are TGTGCCAGCAAACCGAGGGCTGCCGGGGCCAACGTCCTGACTTTC. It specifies CASKPRAAGANVLTF.

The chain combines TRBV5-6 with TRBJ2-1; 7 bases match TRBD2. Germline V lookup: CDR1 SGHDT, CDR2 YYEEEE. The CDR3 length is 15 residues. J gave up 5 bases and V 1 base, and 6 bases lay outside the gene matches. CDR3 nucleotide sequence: TGTGCCAGCAGCTTGCGCGGGAGTTACGACAATGAGCAGTTCTTC. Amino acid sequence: CASSLRGSYDNEQFF. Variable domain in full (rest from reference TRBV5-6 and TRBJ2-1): DAGVTQSPTHLIKTRGQQVTLRCSPKSGHDTVSWYQQALGQGPQFIFQYYEEEERQRGNFPDRFSGHQFPNYSSELNVNALLLGDSALYLCASSLRGSYDNEQFFGPGTRLTVL.

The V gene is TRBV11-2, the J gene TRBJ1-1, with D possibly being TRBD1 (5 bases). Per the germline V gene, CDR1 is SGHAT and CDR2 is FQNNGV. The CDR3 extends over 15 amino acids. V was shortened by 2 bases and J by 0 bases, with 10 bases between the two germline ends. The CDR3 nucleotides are TGTGCCAGCAGCTTAATGGGGGGTTTGAACACTGAAGCTTTCTTT. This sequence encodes CASSLMGGLNTEAFF. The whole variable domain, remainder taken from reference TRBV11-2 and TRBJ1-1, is EAGVAQSPRYKIIEKRQSVAFWCNPISGHATLYWYQQILGQGPKLLIQFQNNGVVDDSQLPKDRFSAERLKGVDSTLKIQPAKLEDSAVYLCASSLMGGLNTEAFFGQGTRLTVV.

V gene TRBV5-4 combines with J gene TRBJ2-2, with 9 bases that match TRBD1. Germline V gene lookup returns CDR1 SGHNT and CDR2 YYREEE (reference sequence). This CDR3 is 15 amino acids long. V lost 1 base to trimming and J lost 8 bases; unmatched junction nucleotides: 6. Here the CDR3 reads CASSLFRDRVGELFF. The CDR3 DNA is TGTGCCAGCAGCTTGTTTCGGGACAGGGTAGGGGAGCTGTTTTTT.

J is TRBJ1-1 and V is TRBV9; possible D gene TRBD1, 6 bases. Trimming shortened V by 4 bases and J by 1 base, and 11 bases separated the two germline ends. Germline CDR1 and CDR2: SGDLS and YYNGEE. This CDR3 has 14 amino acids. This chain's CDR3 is CASSPVGQNTEAFF. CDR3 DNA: TGTGCCAGCAGCCCCGTGGGACAGAACACTGAAGCTTTCTTT.

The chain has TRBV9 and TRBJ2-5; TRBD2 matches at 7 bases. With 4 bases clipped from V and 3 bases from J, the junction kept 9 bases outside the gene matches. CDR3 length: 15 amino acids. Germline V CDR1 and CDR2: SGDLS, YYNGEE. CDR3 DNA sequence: TGTGCCAGCAGCCCCCCATTGGCGGGAGAAGAGACCCAGTACTTC. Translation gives CASSPPLAGEETQYF. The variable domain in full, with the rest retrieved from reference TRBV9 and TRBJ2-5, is DSGVTQTPKHLITATGQRVTLRCSPRSGDLSVYWYQQSLDQGLQFLIQYYNGEERAKGNILERFSAQQFPDLHSELNLSSLELGDSALYFCASSPPLAGEETQYFGPGTRLLVL.

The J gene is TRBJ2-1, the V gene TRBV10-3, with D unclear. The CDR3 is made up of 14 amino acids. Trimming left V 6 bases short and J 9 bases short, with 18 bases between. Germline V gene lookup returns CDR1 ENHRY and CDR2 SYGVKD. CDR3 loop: CAISRSKESTEQFF. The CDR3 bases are TGTGCCATCAGCAGGTCGAAGGAATCCACTGAGCAGTTCTTC.

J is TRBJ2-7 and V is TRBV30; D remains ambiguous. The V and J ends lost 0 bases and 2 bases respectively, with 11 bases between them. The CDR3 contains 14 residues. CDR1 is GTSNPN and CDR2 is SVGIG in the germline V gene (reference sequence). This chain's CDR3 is CAWSVARGAYEQYF. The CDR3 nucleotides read TGTGCCTGGAGTGTAGCGCGCGGAGCCTACGAGCAGTACTTC.

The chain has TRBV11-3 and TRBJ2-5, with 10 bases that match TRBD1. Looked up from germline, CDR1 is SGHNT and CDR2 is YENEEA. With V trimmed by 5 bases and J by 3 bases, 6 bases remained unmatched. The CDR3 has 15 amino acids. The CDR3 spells CASSARTGGKETQYF. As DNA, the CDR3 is TGTGCCAGCAGCGCCCGGACAGGGGGAAAAGAGACCCAGTACTTC.

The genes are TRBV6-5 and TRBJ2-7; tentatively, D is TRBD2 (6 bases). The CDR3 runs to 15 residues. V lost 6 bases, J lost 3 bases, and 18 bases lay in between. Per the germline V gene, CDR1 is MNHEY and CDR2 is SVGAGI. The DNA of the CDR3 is TGTGCCAGCAGCCGCGTGGGGGGAGGCCTCTACGAGCAGTACTTC. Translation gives CASSRVGGGLYEQYF.

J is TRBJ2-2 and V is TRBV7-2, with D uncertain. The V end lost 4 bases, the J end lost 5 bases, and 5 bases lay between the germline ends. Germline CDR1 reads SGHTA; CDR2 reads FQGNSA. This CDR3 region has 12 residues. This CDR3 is CASSSGTGELFF. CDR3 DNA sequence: TGTGCCAGCAGCTCTGGGACCGGGGAGCTGTTTTTT.

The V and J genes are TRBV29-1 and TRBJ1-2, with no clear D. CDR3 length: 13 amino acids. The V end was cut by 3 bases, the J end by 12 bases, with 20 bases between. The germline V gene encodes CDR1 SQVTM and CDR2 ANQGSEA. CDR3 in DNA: TGCAGCGTTGATAGAGTCCTGGACGAGTACGACACCTTC. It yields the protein CSVDRVLDEYDTF.

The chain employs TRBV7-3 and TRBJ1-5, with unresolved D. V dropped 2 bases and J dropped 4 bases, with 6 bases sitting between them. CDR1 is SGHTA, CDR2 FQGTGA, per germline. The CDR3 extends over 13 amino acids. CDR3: CASSLAPNQPQHF. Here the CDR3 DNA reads TGTGCCAGCAGCTTAGCCCCGAATCAGCCCCAGCATTTT. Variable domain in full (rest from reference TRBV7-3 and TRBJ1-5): GAGVSQTPSNKVTEKGKYVELRCDPISGHTALYWYRQSLGQGPEFLIYFQGTGAADDSGLPNDRFFAVRPEGSVSTLKIQRTERGDSAVYLCASSLAPNQPQHFGDGTRLSIL.

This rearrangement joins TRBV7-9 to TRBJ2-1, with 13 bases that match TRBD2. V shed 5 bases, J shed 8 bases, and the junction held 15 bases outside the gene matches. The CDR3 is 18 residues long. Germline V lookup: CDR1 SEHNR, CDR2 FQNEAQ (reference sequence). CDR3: CASSIGTSGMRRFDEQFF. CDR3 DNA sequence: TGTGCCAGCAGCATAGGGACTAGCGGGATGAGAAGGTTCGATGAGCAGTTCTTC.